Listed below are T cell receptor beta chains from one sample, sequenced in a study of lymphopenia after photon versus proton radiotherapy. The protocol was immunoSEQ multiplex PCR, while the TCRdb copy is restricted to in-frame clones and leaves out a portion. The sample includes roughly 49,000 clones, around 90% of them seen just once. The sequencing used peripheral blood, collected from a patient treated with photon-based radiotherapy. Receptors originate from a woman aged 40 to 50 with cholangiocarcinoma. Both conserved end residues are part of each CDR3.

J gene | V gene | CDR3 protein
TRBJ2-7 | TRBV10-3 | CAISEDYEQYF
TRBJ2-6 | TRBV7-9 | CASSLGLKGSGANVLTF
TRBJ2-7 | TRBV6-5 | CASSSLLAGGVGEQYF
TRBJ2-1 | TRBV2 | CASSSPTGGRNEQFF
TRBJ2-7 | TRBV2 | CASTHRGPSYEQYF
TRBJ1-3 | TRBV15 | CATSRPSMIAGNTIYF
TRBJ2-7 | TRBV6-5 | CASRPATSGSIAQYF
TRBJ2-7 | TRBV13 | CASSNGTASYEQYF
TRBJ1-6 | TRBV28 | CASRGGTEGSPLHF
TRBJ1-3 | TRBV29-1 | CSVGFTVGNTIYF
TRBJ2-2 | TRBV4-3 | CASSQDNVGGATGELFF
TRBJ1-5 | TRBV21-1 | CASSKEDRGIRNQPQHF
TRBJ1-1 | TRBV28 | CASSLTVNTEAFF
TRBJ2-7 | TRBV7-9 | CASSPSGTGIYEQYF
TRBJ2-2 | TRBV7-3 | CASRGYTPGGRTGELFF
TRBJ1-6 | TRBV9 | CASSATVSYNSPLHF
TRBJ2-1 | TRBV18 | CASSLGQGFYNEQFF
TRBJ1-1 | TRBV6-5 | CASRNRGQTEAFF
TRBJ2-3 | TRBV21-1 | CASSKAGRDTQYF
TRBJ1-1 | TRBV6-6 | CASTEGGTEAFF